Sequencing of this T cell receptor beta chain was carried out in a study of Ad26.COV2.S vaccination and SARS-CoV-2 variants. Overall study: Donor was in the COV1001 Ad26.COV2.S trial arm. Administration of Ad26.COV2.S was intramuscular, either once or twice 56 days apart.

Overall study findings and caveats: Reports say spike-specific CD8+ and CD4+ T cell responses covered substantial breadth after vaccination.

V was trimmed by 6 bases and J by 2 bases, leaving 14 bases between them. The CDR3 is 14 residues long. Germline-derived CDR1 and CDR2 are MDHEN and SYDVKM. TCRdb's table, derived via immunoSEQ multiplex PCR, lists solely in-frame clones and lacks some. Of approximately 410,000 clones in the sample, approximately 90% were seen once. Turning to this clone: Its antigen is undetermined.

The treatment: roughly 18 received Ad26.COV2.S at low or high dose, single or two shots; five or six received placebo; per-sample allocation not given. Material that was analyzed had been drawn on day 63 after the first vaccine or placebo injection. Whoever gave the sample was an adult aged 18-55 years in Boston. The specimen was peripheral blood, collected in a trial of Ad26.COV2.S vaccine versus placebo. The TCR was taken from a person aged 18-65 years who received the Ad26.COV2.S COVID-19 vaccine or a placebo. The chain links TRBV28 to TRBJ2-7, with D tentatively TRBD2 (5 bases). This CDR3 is CASSHGIAPYEQYF. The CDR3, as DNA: TGTGCCAGCAGCCACGGGATCGCCCCCTACGAGCAGTACTTC.